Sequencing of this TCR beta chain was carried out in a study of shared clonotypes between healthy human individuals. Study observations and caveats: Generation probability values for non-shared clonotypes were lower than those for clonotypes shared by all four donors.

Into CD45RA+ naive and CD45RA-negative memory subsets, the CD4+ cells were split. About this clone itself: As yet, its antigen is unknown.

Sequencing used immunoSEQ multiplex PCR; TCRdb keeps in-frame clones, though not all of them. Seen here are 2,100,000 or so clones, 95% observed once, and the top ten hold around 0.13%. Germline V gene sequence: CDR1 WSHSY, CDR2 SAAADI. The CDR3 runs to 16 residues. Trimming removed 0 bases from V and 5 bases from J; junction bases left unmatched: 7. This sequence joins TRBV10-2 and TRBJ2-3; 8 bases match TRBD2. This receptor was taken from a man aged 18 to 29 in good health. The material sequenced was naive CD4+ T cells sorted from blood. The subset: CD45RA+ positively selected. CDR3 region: CASSESWRGAGDTQYF. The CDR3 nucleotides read TGCGCCAGCAGTGAGTCTTGGCGGGGGGCCGGAGATACGCAGTATTTT.